The T cell receptor beta chain described here comes from a study of Graves' ophthalmopathy and Graves' hyperthyroidism. This clonotype came up many times. The sequenced template was RNA, covering the TCR beta CDR3 region. HTBI primers served in a first-round RT-PCR, which a second-round multiplex PCR followed. TCRdb passed the multiplex PCR reads through MiXCR, listing each CDR3 protein once. This table has over 150,000 distinct CDR3 sequences, less than 45% appearing once. The clonotype comes from a woman aged 40 to 55 with Graves' ophthalmopathy. Sequencing was performed on peripheral blood.

The CDR3 here is CASSWGQGNTGELFF. Written as DNA, the CDR3 is TGTGCCAGCAGTTGGGGACAGGGGAACACCGGGGAGCTGTTTTTT. This chain links TRBV12-3 or TRBV12-4 with TRBJ2-2, with 9 bases aligning to TRBD1. CDR3 length: 15 amino acids. With V trimmed by 4 bases and J by 1 base, 1 base remained unmatched.